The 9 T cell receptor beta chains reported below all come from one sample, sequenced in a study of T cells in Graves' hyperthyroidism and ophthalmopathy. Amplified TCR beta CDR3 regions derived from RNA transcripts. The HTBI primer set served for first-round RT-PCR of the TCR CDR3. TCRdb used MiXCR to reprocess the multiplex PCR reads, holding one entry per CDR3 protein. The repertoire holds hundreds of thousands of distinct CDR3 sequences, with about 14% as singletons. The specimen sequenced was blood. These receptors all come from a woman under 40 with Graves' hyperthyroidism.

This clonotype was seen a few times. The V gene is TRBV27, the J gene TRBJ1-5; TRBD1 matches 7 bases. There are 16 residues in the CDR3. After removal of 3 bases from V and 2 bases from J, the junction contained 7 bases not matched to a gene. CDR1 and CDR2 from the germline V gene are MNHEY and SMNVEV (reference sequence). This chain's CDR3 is CASSFIGGVGNQPQHF. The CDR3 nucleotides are TGTGCCAGCAGTTTTATAGGGGGCGTAGGCAATCAGCCCCAGCATTTT.

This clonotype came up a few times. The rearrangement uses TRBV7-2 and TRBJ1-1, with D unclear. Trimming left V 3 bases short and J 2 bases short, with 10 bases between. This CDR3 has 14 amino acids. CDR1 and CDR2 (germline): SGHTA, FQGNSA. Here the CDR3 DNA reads TGTGCCAGCAGCTTTAGGTTTTTCAACACTGAAGCTTTCTTT. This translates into CASSFRFFNTEAFF. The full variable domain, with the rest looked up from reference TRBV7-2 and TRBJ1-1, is GAGVSQSPSNKVTEKGKDVELRCDPISGHTALYWYRQSLGQGLEFLIYFQGNSAPDKSGLPSDRFSAERTGGSVSTLTIQRTQQEDSAVYLCASSFRFFNTEAFFGQGTRLTVV.

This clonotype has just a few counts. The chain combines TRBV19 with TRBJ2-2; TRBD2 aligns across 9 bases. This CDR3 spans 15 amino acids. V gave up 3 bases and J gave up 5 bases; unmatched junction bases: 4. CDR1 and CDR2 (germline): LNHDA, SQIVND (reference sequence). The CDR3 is CASSIAGGRTGELFF. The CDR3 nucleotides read TGTGCCAGTAGTATCGCGGGAGGGCGAACCGGGGAGCTGTTTTTT.

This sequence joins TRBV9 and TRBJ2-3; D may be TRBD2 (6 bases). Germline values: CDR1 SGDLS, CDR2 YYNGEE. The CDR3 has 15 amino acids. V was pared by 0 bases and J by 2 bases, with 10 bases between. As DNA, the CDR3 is TGTGCCAGCAGCGTAGCGGGGGTGTTCACAGATACGCAGTATTTT. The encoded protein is CASSVAGVFTDTQYF.

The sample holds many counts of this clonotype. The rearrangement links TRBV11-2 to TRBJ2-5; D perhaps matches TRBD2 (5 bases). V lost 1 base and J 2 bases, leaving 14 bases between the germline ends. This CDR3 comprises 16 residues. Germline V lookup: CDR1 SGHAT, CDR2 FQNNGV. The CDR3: CASSLVPGNLQETQYF. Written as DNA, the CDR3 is TGTGCCAGCAGCTTAGTTCCGGGGAATCTACAAGAGACCCAGTACTTC.

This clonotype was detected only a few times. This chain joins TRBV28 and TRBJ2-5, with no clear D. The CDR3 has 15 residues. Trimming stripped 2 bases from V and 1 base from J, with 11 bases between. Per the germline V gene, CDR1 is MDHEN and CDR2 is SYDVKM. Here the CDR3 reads CASSLISGVQETQYF. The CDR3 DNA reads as TGTGCCAGCAGTTTAATCTCAGGTGTCCAAGAGACCCAGTACTTC.

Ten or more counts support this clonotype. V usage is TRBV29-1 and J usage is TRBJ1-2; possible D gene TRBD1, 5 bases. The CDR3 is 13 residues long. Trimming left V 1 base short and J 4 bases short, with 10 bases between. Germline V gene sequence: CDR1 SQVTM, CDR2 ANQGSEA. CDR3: CSVEAKGSYGYTF. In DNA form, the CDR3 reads TGCAGCGTTGAAGCCAAGGGGAGCTATGGCTACACCTTC.

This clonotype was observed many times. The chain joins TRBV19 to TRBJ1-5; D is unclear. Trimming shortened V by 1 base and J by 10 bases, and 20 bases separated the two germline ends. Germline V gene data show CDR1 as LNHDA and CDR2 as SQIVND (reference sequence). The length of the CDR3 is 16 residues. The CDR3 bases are TGTGCCAGTAGTATAGGTACAAGGGAGGGCCGGCGACCCCAGCATTTT. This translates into CASSIGTREGRRPQHF.

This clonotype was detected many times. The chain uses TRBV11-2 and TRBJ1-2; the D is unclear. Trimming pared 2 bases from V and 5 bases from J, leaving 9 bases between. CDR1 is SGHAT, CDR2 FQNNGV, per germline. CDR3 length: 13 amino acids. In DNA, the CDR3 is TGTGCCAGCAGCTTACAGAGTCTTTATGGCTACACCTTC. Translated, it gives CASSLQSLYGYTF. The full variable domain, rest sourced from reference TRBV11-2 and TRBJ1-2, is EAGVAQSPRYKIIEKRQSVAFWCNPISGHATLYWYQQILGQGPKLLIQFQNNGVVDDSQLPKDRFSAERLKGVDSTLKIQPAKLEDSAVYLCASSLQSLYGYTFGSGTRLTVV.